These 12 T cell receptor beta chains came from one sample sequenced in a study of shared T cell receptors in the human thymus. Sequencing was performed with immunoSEQ multiplex PCR; in TCRdb, only in-frame clones are kept and a portion is missing. The repertoire has almost 550,000 clones, 75% to 80% of them found once; the top ten carry roughly 0.013%. This sample also appeared in a second study, on human thymus T cells.

The sample comprised thymocytes. Receptors were obtained from a boy under two years old with a congenital heart defect.

The genes are TRBV7-2 and TRBJ2-7; D possibly corresponds to TRBD1 (6 bases). CDR3 size: 13 residues. Germline CDR1 and CDR2: SGHTA and FQGNSA. V lost 5 bases and J 2 bases, leaving 10 bases between the germline ends. In nucleotides, the CDR3 is TGTGCCAGCAGCCAGGGGACGACCTACGAGCAGTACTTC. Its translation is CASSQGTTYEQYF.

The CDR3: CASGTGTGNYGYTF. The CDR3 bases are TGTGCTAGTGGAACCGGGACAGGGAACTATGGCTACACCTTC. This sequence joins TRBV12-5 and TRBJ1-2; TRBD1 matches 9 bases. V gave up 6 bases and J gave up 2 bases; unmatched junction bases: 4. The CDR3 length is 14 residues. CDR1 LGHNT and CDR2 FRNRAP come from the germline V gene.

In this sample, this clone turned up once. V usage is TRBV7-2 and J usage is TRBJ2-1; a possible D gene is TRBD2 (6 bases). The V gene lost 2 bases and the J gene lost 4 bases, with 15 bases spanning the gap. The CDR3 spans 16 residues. Germline V gene sequence: CDR1 SGHTA, CDR2 FQGNSA. The CDR3 DNA reads TGTGCCAGCAGCTTAAGGTTCCCTAGCGAATACAATGAGCAGTTCTTC. Its translation: CASSLRFPSEYNEQFF. The whole variable domain, remainder taken from reference TRBV7-2 and TRBJ2-1, is GAGVSQSPSNKVTEKGKDVELRCDPISGHTALYWYRQSLGQGLEFLIYFQGNSAPDKSGLPSDRFSAERTGGSVSTLTIQRTQQEDSAVYLCASSLRFPSEYNEQFFGPGTRLTVL.

The chain uses TRBV12-2 and TRBJ2-1; the D call TRBD2 from the table was never checked on the DNA. TRBV12-2 is a pseudogene locus. The CDR3 loop spans 16 amino acids. CDR3 protein: CASRPAGVASYNEQFF. The CDR3 DNA reads as TGTGCAAGTCGCCCTGCGGGGGTAGCTTCCTACAATGAGCAGTTCTTC.

The chain uses TRBV27 and TRBJ2-7, with D unresolved. Per germline, CDR1 MNHEY and CDR2 SMNVEV (reference sequence). The germline V and J ends were trimmed by 4 bases and 4 bases, with 11 bases remaining between them. This CDR3 is 13 amino acids long. The CDR3 nucleotides read TGTGCCAGCAGTTCCAAGGAGACTTACGAGCAGTACTTC. This codes for CASSSKETYEQYF.

The CDR3 reads CAISESVPMGGPAGESTTYEQYF. The CDR3 DNA follows: TGTGCCATCAGTGAGTCAGTCCCCATGGGGGGCCCAGCGGGAGAGTCAACTACCTACGAGCAGTACTTC. The rearrangement uses TRBV10-3 and TRBJ2-7; TRBD2 agrees at 8 bases. This CDR3 comprises 23 residues. Germline V lookup: CDR1 ENHRY, CDR2 SYGVKD. V trimming: 0 bases; J trimming: 2 bases; junction bases outside the gene matches: 27.

The J gene is TRBJ2-3, the V gene TRBV7-2; 12 positions match TRBD2. V lost 1 base, J lost 0 bases, and 2 bases stayed unmatched. The CDR3 covers 17 residues. CDR1 and CDR2 from the germline V gene are SGHTA and FQGNSA. The CDR3 loop reads CASSLGGTSGSTDTQYF. For the CDR3, the DNA is TGTGCCAGCAGCTTAGGGGGGACTAGCGGGAGCACAGATACGCAGTATTTT. Supplemented by reference TRBV7-2 and TRBJ2-3, the full variable domain reads GAGVSQSPSNKVTEKGKDVELRCDPISGHTALYWYRQSLGQGLEFLIYFQGNSAPDKSGLPSDRFSAERTGGSVSTLTIQRTQQEDSAVYLCASSLGGTSGSTDTQYFGPGTRLTVL.

This chain joins TRBV28 and TRBJ2-7; 8 nucleotides match TRBD1. There are 16 residues in the CDR3. CDR1 MDHEN and CDR2 SYDVKM come from the germline V gene. The ends lost 2 bases at V and 4 bases at J; junction bases unmatched: 10. As DNA, the CDR3 is TGTGCCAGCAGTTTAGGTTACAGGGGGGTAGGGTACGAGCAGTACTTC. Translated: CASSLGYRGVGYEQYF.

The gene calls are TRBV6-5 and TRBJ1-1; TRBD1 matches 8 bases. The junction had 10 bases not matched to a gene; V was cut back by 5 bases and J by 5 bases. Germline assignment: CDR1 MNHEY and CDR2 SVGAGI. The CDR3 is 15 amino acids. The CDR3 DNA reads as TGTGCCAGCAGTGCCCCCAGGGGGCGAGGTACTGAAGCTTTCTTT. Translating it yields CASSAPRGRGTEAFF.

This chain links TRBV4-3 with TRBJ2-5; possibly TRBD2 for D (5 bases). Per the germline V gene, CDR1 is LGHNA and CDR2 is YSLEER. The length of the CDR3 is 16 residues. Trimming took 1 base from V and 2 from J, leaving 14 bases between them. The CDR3 protein is CASSQGRQRSQETQYF. The CDR3 nucleotides are TGCGCCAGCAGCCAAGGACGTCAGCGGTCACAAGAGACCCAGTACTTC.

The chain is built from TRBV5-4 and TRBJ1-1; D call uncertain. The germline V and J ends were trimmed by 1 base and 5 bases, with 9 bases remaining between them. Germline V gives CDR1 SGHNT, CDR2 YYREEE (reference sequence). This CDR3 has 13 residues. CDR3 in DNA: TGTGCCAGCAGCTTGAAAGCAAAGACTGAAGCTTTCTTT. This translates into CASSLKAKTEAFF.

This sequence joins TRBV4-3 and TRBJ2-5; 7 bases match TRBD2. Germline V gene lookup returns CDR1 LGHNA and CDR2 YSLEER. The J segment lost 5 bases and the V segment lost 1 base, leaving 7 bases of the junction unmatched. This CDR3 has 15 amino acids. As DNA, the CDR3 is TGCGCCAGCAGCCAAGGGGGGGGAGTTGGGGAGACCCAGTACTTC. This encodes CASSQGGGVGETQYF.